This T cell receptor beta chain stems from a study of T-cell reconstitution after alpha-beta-depleted transplantation in children. Points from the study as a whole: Recipient T cells and thymic progenitors that survived gave rise to the high TCRbeta diversity observed at day 60 in some patients. T-cell counts and diversity were attributed mostly to newly produced T cells one year after transplant. Several hundred rapidly expanded clones from non-depleted graft cells reportedly supplied alpha-beta T cells about two months post-transplant.

As to this clonotype: The antigen remains undetermined.

A TCRbeta library incorporating unique molecular identifiers was prepared. TCRdb recomputed calls from the PCR reads with MiXCR, one row per CDR3 protein. The data show about 300,000 distinct CDR3 sequences, roughly 8.2% seen once. J gave up 4 bases and V 5 bases, and 3 bases lay outside the gene matches. This CDR3 spans 15 amino acids. Germline CDR1 reads SEHNR; CDR2 reads FQNEAQ (reference sequence). Sequences were derived from peripheral blood, sampled 360 days after TCRalphabeta/CD19-depleted stem cell transplant. The J gene is TRBJ2-3, the V gene TRBV7-9; TRBD2 aligns across 13 bases. The clonotype originates from a female patient aged 2-9 years who had a stem cell transplant for Fanconi anemia, so the T cells may come from the graft donor. The CDR3 loop reads CASSPGLAGPDTQYF. In DNA, the CDR3 is TGTGCCAGCAGCCCGGGACTAGCGGGGCCAGATACGCAGTATTTT.